This T cell receptor beta chain was sequenced in a study of T cell changes during pregnancy in multiple sclerosis. Deletions cut 1 base from V and 1 base from J, with 7 bases between. CDR3 length equals 15 residues. From germline, CDR1 is LGHNA and CDR2 YNFKEQ. TCRdb's copy holds only in-frame clones and misses some; the assay was immunoSEQ multiplex PCR. The sample shows about 73,000 clones, roughly 90% of them seen only once. The chain has TRBV4-2 and TRBJ2-2, with D possibly being TRBD2 (6 bases). Sequencing used peripheral blood, obtained after pregnancy. The clonotype comes from a female donor in good health, enrolled as a control in a pregnancy study. CDR3 bases: TGTGCCAGCAGCCAAGTAGCGGAGAACACCGGGGAGCTGTTTTTT. It encodes CASSQVAENTGELFF.